This TCR beta chain appears in the sequencing data of a study of blood T cell repertoires in COVID-19. Study at large: Nucleic acid was either cDNA or gDNA, and it came from T cells, B-cell-depleted T cells, or PBMCs.

This CDR3 contains 17 residues. Germline V gene lookup returns CDR1 SGHVS and CDR2 FQNEAQ. V shed 1 base and J shed 2 bases, with 15 bases lying between them. Some clones are missing from TCRdb's copy, which holds only in-frame ones; the method was immunoSEQ multiplex PCR. The sample yields around 190,000 clones, around 85% seen once. Sequenced sample: peripheral blood. The TCR was taken from a man aged 65 to 85 with active or convalescent COVID-19. V is TRBV7-8 and J is TRBJ2-4; D might be TRBD2 (6 bases). The CDR3: CASSLVEEGGTKNIQYF. As DNA, the CDR3 is TGTGCCAGCAGCTTAGTCGAGGAGGGCGGTACCAAAAACATTCAGTACTTC.